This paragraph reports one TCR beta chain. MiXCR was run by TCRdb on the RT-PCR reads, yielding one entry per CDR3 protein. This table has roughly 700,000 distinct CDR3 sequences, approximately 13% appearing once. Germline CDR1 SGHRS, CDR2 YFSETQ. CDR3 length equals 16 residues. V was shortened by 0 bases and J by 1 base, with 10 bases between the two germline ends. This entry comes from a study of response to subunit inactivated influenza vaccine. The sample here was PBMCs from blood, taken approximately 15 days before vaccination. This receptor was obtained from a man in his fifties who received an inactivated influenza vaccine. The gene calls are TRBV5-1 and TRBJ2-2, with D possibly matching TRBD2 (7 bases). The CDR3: CASSLAGGQNTGELFF. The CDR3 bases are TGCGCCAGCAGCTTGGCGGGGGGACAGAACACCGGGGAGCTGTTTTTT.